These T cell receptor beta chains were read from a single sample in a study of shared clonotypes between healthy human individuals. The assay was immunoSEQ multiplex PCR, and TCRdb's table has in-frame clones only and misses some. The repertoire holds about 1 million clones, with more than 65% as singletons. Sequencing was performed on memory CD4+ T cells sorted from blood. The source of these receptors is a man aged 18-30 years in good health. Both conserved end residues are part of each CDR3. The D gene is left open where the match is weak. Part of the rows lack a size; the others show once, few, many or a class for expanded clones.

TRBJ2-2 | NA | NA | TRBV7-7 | CASSYFSGELFF | TGTGCTAGCAGCTATTTTTCCGGGGAGCTGTTTTTT
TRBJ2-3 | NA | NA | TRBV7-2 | CASSWPGSSTDTQYF | TGTGCCAGCAGCTGGCCCGGGAGCTCCACAGATACGCAGTATTTT
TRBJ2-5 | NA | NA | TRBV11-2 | CASSPGTSQETQYF | TGTGCCAGCAGCCCAGGGACCAGTCAGGAGACCCAGTACTTC
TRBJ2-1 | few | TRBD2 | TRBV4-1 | CASSQDSWREEGEQFF | TGCGCCAGCAGCCAAGATAGCTGGCGGGAGGAAGGTGAGCAGTTCTTC
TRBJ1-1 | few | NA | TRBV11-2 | CASSLSTVGFGGNTEAFF | TGTGCCAGCAGCTTATCTACGGTGGGATTTGGGGGGAACACTGAAGCTTTCTTT
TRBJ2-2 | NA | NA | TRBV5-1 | CASRSPAGLTGELFF | TGCGCCAGCAGGTCCCCGGCGGGCCTGACCGGGGAGCTGTTTTTT
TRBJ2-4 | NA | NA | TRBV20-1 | CSVRTGNIQYF | TGCAGTGTTCGGACGGGGAACATTCAGTACTTC
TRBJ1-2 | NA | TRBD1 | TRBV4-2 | CASSQDLGQGDGYTF | TGTGCCAGCAGTCAAGACCTGGGACAGGGGGATGGCTACACCTTC
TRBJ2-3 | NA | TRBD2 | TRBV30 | CAWSQTAGGTDTQYF | TGTGCCTGGAGCCAAACCGCGGGGGGCACAGATACGCAGTATTTT
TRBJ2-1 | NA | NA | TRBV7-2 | CASTLRGTPRNEQFF | TGTGCCAGCACCCTTAGGGGGACACCAAGGAATGAGCAGTTCTTC
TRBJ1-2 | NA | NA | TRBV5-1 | CASSLGDGASGYTF | TGCGCCAGCAGCTTGGGCGACGGGGCCAGTGGCTACACCTTC
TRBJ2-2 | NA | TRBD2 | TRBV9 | CASSDWREGRYTGELFF | TGTGCCAGCAGCGATTGGCGGGAGGGCCGGTACACCGGGGAGCTGTTTTTT
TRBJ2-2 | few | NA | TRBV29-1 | CSVDRAEWNTGELFF | TGCAGCGTTGACCGCGCGGAATGGAACACCGGGGAGCTGTTTTTT
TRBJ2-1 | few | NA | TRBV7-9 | CASSLGWAPEQFF | TGTGCCAGCAGCTTAGGGTGGGCCCCCGAGCAGTTCTTC
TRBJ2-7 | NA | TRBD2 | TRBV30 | CASGLGDEQYF | TGTGCCTCGGGACTAGGAGACGAGCAGTACTTC
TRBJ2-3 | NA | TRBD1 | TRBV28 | CASRLNRGDTQYF | TGTGCCAGCAGGCTGAACAGGGGGGATACGCAGTATTTT
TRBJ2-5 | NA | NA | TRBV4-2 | CASSESRDPSRETQYF | TGTGCCAGCAGCGAATCCCGGGACCCGAGTCGGGAGACCCAGTACTTC
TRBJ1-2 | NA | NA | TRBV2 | CASSDLQANYGYTF | TGTGCCAGCAGTGACTTACAGGCTAACTATGGCTACACCTTC
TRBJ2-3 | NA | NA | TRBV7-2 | CASSLVVSADTQYF | TGTGCCAGCAGCTTAGTGGTCTCGGCGGATACGCAGTATTTT
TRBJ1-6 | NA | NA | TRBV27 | CASSPGDIYNSPLHF | TGTGCCAGCAGTCCCGGGGACATCTATAATTCACCCCTCCACTTT
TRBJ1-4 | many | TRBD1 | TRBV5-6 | CASSLQGAGTNEKLFF | TGTGCCAGCAGCTTACAGGGGGCAGGGACTAATGAAAAACTGTTTTTT
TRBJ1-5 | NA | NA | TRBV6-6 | CASSYDSNQPQHF | TGTGCCAGCAGTTATGACAGCAATCAGCCCCAGCATTTT
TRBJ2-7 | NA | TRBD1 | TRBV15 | CATSSPGTGTPYEQYF | TGTGCCACCAGCAGCCCCGGGACAGGGACCCCCTACGAGCAGTACTTC
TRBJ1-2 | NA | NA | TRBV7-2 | CASSLGEVYAYTF | TGTGCCAGCAGCTTAGGTGAGGTGTACGCCTACACCTTC
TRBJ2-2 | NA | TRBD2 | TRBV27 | CASSPAGGPTGELFF | TGTGCCAGCAGCCCGGCGGGGGGCCCAACCGGGGAGCTGTTTTTT
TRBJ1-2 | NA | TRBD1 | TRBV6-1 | CASSEKGADGYTF | TGTGCCAGCAGTGAGAAGGGGGCAGATGGCTACACCTTC
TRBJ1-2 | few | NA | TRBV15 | CATSRGTDNYGYTF | TGTGCCACCAGCAGAGGGACAGATAACTATGGCTACACCTTC
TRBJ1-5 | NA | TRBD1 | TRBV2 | CASSETGTAINQPQHF | TGTGCCAGCAGTGAGACCGGGACAGCTATTAATCAGCCCCAGCATTTT
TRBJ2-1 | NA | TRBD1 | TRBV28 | CASGQGYVNEQFF | TGTGCCAGTGGACAGGGGTATGTGAATGAGCAGTTCTTC
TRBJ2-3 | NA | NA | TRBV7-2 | CASSLAGVTDTQYF | TGTGCCAGCAGCTTGGCCGGAGTCACAGATACGCAGTATTTT
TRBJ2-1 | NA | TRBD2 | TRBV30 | CAWSASGYNEQFF | TGTGCCTGGAGCGCTAGCGGGTACAATGAGCAGTTCTTC
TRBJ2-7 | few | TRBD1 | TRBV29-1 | CSASVLPSDRGRYEQYF | TGCAGCGCCTCTGTGCTCCCTTCGGACAGGGGGCGATACGAGCAGTACTTC
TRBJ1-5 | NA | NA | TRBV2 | CASRLGRVLSSQPQHF | TGTGCCAGTCGCTTGGGGCGCGTTTTGTCGAGTCAGCCCCAGCATTTT
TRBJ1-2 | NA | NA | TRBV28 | CASSLVRRGYTF | TGTGCCAGCAGTTTGGTCCGTAGGGGCTACACCTTC
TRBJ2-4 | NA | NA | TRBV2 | CASSAEGLAKNIQYF | TGTGCCAGCTCCGCGGAGGGGCTAGCCAAAAACATTCAGTACTTC
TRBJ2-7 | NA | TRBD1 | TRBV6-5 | CASNPIRDRDYEQYF | TGTGCCAGCAACCCCATCCGGGACAGGGACTACGAGCAGTACTTC
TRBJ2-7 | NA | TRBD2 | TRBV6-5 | CASTRLAGEGEQYF | TGTGCCAGCACCCGACTAGCGGGAGAAGGCGAGCAGTACTTC
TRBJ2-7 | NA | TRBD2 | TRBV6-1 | CASSSLAGGPYEQYF | TGTGCCAGCAGCTCCCTAGCGGGGGGGCCCTACGAGCAGTACTTC
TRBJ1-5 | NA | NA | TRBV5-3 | CARSPRDQGNQPQHF | TGTGCCAGAAGCCCACGAGATCAGGGCAATCAGCCCCAGCATTTT
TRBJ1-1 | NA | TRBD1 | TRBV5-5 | CASSRDSLNTEAFF | TGTGCCAGCAGCAGGGACAGTCTGAACACTGAAGCTTTCTTT
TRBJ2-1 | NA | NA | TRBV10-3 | CAISEQYRYNEQFF | TGTGCCATCAGTGAGCAGTACAGGTACAATGAGCAGTTCTTC
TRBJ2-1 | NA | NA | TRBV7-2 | CASSLPQYNEQFF | TGTGCCAGCAGCTTACCACAGTACAATGAGCAGTTCTTC
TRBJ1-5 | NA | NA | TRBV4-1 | CASSQDRNVNQPQHF | TGCGCCAGCAGCCAAGACAGGAACGTCAATCAGCCCCAGCATTTT
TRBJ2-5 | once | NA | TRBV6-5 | CASSTRETQYF | TGTGCCAGCAGTACTAGGGAGACCCAGTACTTC
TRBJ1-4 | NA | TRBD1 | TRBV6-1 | CASNRQGTNEKLFF | TGTGCCAGCAACAGACAGGGTACTAATGAAAAACTGTTTTTT
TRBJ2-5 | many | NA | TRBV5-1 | CASSLVRGQETQYF | TGCGCCAGCAGCTTGGTGCGGGGCCAAGAGACCCAGTACTTC
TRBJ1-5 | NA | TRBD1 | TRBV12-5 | CASGLAGTGPQPQHF | TGTGCTAGTGGTTTGGCCGGGACAGGGCCTCAGCCCCAGCATTTT
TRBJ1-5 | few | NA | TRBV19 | CASTTGVGRQPQHF | TGTGCCAGTACCACGGGCGTGGGTCGGCAGCCCCAGCATTTT
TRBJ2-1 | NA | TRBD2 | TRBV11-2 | CASSLVGTSGRAYNEQFF | TGTGCCAGCAGCTTAGTAGGGACTAGCGGGAGGGCCTACAATGAGCAGTTCTTC